The 27 T cell receptor beta chains below were found in one sample sequenced in a study of blood T cell repertoires in COVID-19. The method was immunoSEQ multiplex PCR; TCRdb's version includes in-frame clones alone and lacks a portion of them. The table has tens of thousands of clones, 79% seen once. The specimen was peripheral blood. The source of these receptors is a man aged 60-69 years with active or convalescent COVID-19.

The chain carries TRBV9 and TRBJ2-7; possible D gene TRBD1, 5 bases. The germline CDR1 and CDR2 sequences are SGDLS and YYNGEE. The V gene lost 0 bases and the J gene lost 3 bases, with 10 bases spanning the gap. This CDR3 spans 14 amino acids. The CDR3 is CASSVDQGDYEQYF. The CDR3 DNA follows: TGTGCCAGCAGCGTAGACCAGGGTGACTACGAGCAGTACTTC.

This clone was seen once. This sequence joins TRBV6-5 and TRBJ1-2, with 7 nucleotides matching TRBD1. The CDR3 is made up of 13 amino acids. V dropped 6 bases and J dropped 6; count of bases not matched to a gene: 7. CDR1 and CDR2 from the germline V gene are MNHEY and SVGAGI. The CDR3 reads CASRATGEDGYTF. Written as DNA, the CDR3 is TGTGCCAGCAGAGCTACAGGGGAGGATGGCTACACCTTC.

The rearrangement joins TRBV5-4 to TRBJ1-2; 10 nucleotides align to TRBD1. This CDR3 is built from 15 residues. With V trimmed by 1 base and J by 6 bases, 6 bases remained unmatched. From germline, CDR1 is SGHNT and CDR2 YYREEE (reference sequence). The CDR3 DNA follows: TGTGCCAGCAGCTTGCCCCCGACAGGGGGCGATGGCTACACCTTC. Its translation: CASSLPPTGGDGYTF.

The rearrangement links TRBV2 to TRBJ2-1; unclear D gene. Germline loops: CDR1 SNHLY, CDR2 FYNNEI. This CDR3 comprises 11 residues. Trimming removed 2 bases at V and 8 bases at J, with 4 bases between. The CDR3 is CASSERYEQFF. The CDR3 DNA is TGTGCCAGCAGTGAACGGTATGAGCAGTTCTTC.

V usage is TRBV20-1 and J usage is TRBJ1-1, with D perhaps matching TRBD1 (5 bases). CDR1 is DFQATT, CDR2 SNEGSKA, per germline (reference sequence). Trimming shortened V by 2 bases and J by 8 bases, and 9 bases separated the two germline ends. This CDR3 comprises 11 residues. The CDR3 DNA reads as TGCAGTGCTAGATTCGACAGCGAAGCTTTCTTT. Translated: CSARFDSEAFF.

This clone came up once. This sequence joins TRBV7-2 and TRBJ2-1; the D gene is possibly TRBD2 (7 bases). The CDR3 length is 15 residues. V was clipped by 1 base and J by 9 bases, with 16 bases between them. The germline V gene encodes CDR1 SGHTA and CDR2 FQGNSA. The CDR3 DNA is TGTGCCAGCAGCTTAGGGGGGGGCCCGTCCTTTGAGCAGTTCTTC. Protein: CASSLGGGPSFEQFF.

The chain is built from TRBV4-1 and TRBJ2-3; TRBD2 agrees at 13 bases. The J segment lost 4 bases and the V segment lost 2 bases, leaving 6 bases of the junction unmatched. This CDR3 has 17 amino acids. The germline V gene encodes CDR1 MGHRA and CDR2 YSYEKL. In DNA form, the CDR3 reads TGCGCCAGCAGCCAACAGACTAGCGGGGGGCACGCAGATACGCAGTATTTT. It codes for CASSQQTSGGHADTQYF.

V usage is TRBV28 and J usage is TRBJ1-2, with D uncertain. Trimming left V 2 bases short and J 4 bases short, with 17 bases between. The CDR3 runs to 16 residues. Germline V lookup: CDR1 MDHEN, CDR2 SYDVKM. The CDR3 region has the DNA TGTGCCAGCAGTTTAATTAGTGTAGATTCTTCCTATGGCTACACCTTC. Translating it yields CASSLISVDSSYGYTF.

The CDR3 sequence: CAIGEQGFRTDTQYF. For the CDR3, the DNA is TGTGCCATCGGGGAGCAGGGGTTTCGGACAGATACGCAGTATTTT. The rearrangement uses TRBV10-3 and TRBJ2-3; a possible D gene is TRBD1 (6 bases). CDR3 length: 15 amino acids. Per the germline V gene, CDR1 is ENHRY and CDR2 is SYGVKD. V was clipped by 8 bases and J by 3 bases, with 18 bases between them.

The rearrangement joins TRBV3-1 (or the pseudogene TRBV3-2) to TRBJ2-5; 9 positions match TRBD1. Losses at the gene ends were 4 bases for V and 5 bases for J; bases not matched to a gene: 11. CDR1 is LGHDT, CDR2 YNNKEL, per germline (reference sequence). This CDR3 is 16 amino acids long. The CDR3 nucleotides read TGTGCCAGCAGCCTTCCGTTAACAGGGGGCTGGGAGACCCAGTACTTC. Its protein is CASSLPLTGGWETQYF.

This chain uses TRBV10-1 with TRBJ1-1; TRBD1 matches 7 bases. Trimming removed 0 bases from V and 3 bases from J; junction bases left unmatched: 7. The CDR3 runs to 16 residues. The germline gives CDR1 WNHNN, CDR2 SYGVQD (reference sequence). CDR3 amino acids: CASSESIRGGDTEAFF. CDR3 nucleotides: TGCGCCAGCAGTGAGTCCATCCGAGGGGGCGACACTGAAGCTTTCTTT.

This chain links TRBV10-3 with TRBJ2-7; TRBD1 agrees at 8 bases. The CDR3 is made up of 16 amino acids. Looked up from germline, CDR1 is ENHRY and CDR2 is SYGVKD. Losses at the gene ends were 2 bases for V and 5 bases for J; bases not matched to a gene: 11. In DNA form, the CDR3 reads TGTGCCATCAGTGAGACAGTAGGGACAGGTGGCCACGAGCAGTACTTC. It encodes CAISETVGTGGHEQYF.

The V gene is TRBV3-1 (or the pseudogene TRBV3-2), the J gene TRBJ1-2; 7 bases agree with TRBD1. The junction had 5 bases not matched to a gene; V was cut back by 4 bases and J by 0 bases. Germline V CDR1 and CDR2: LGHDT, YNNKEL (reference sequence). The CDR3 is 15 amino acids. The DNA for the CDR3 is TGTGCCAGCAGCCGAGAGACAGGGACTAACTATGGCTACACCTTC. Translating it yields CASSRETGTNYGYTF.

The chain is built from TRBV28 and TRBJ2-3; TRBD1 aligns across 9 bases. In germline, CDR1 is MDHEN, CDR2 SYDVKM. The CDR3 is made up of 15 amino acids. J gave up 1 base and V 8 bases, and 7 bases lay outside the gene matches. CDR3 DNA: TGTGCCAGCTCTGACCGGGACAGGGGCACAGATACGCAGTATTTT. Amino acid sequence: CASSDRDRGTDTQYF.

The chain recombines TRBV19 with TRBJ1-2; 7 bases are shared with TRBD1. CDR1 and CDR2 (germline): LNHDA, SQIVND (reference sequence). Germline trimming cut 6 bases from V and 5 bases from J; bases unmatched to any gene: 12. The CDR3 has 15 residues. In DNA, the CDR3 is TGTGCCAGTAGCAATAACAGGGGTAACCTTTATGGCTACACCTTC. Its protein is CASSNNRGNLYGYTF. The full variable domain, completed using reference TRBV19 and TRBJ1-2, is DGGITQSPKYLFRKEGQNVTLSCEQNLNHDAMYWYRQDPGQGLRLIYYSQIVNDFQKGDIAEGYSVSREKKESFPLTVTSAQKNPTAFYLCASSNNRGNLYGYTFGSGTRLTVV.

This clone was picked up one time. The chain combines TRBV15 with TRBJ2-3; D is unclear. Looked up from germline, CDR1 is LNHNV and CDR2 is YYDKDF (reference sequence). This CDR3 contains 17 residues. V lost 0 bases and J 2 bases, leaving 15 bases between the germline ends. The CDR3 sequence is CATSRDLSLSFTDTQYF. DNA of the CDR3: TGTGCCACCAGCAGAGATCTGAGCTTAAGCTTCACAGATACGCAGTATTTT.

This chain connects TRBV3-1 (or the pseudogene TRBV3-2) to TRBJ2-5; D might be TRBD1 (6 bases). This CDR3 has 14 amino acids. The V gene's germline CDR1 is LGHDT and CDR2 YNNKEL (reference sequence). V was shortened by 0 bases and J by 5 bases, with 10 bases between the two germline ends. CDR3: CASSQDPGVETQYF. The CDR3 nucleotides are TGTGCCAGCAGCCAAGATCCAGGGGTGGAGACCCAGTACTTC.

The sample holds one count of this clone. The V call is TRBV19, the J call TRBJ1-6, with 9 bases aligning to TRBD1. The CDR3 spans 15 residues. V lost 6 bases, J lost 4 bases, and 4 bases stayed unmatched. Germline CDR1 is LNHDA and CDR2 is SQIVND (reference sequence). The CDR3 DNA reads as TGTGCCAGTAGGCGACAGGGGGATTATAATTCACCCCTCCACTTT. This translates into CASRRQGDYNSPLHF.

The chain is built from TRBV10-3 and TRBJ2-7, with TRBD2 as a possible D gene (6 bases). Trimming removed 2 bases from V and 6 bases from J, with 14 bases in between. Germline V gives CDR1 ENHRY, CDR2 SYGVKD. This CDR3 is 14 amino acids long. The CDR3 sequence: CAISEKTGDPEQYF. CDR3 sequence (DNA): TGTGCCATCAGTGAGAAAACGGGGGACCCCGAGCAGTACTTC.

The chain couples TRBV19 to TRBJ2-6; D is perhaps TRBD1 (6 bases). CDR1 and CDR2 from the germline V gene are LNHDA and SQIVND (reference sequence). This CDR3 has 16 amino acids. V lost 7 bases, J lost 0 bases, and 13 bases lay in between. The CDR3 sequence is CASTPRGGSGANVLTF. The CDR3 bases are TGTGCCAGTACCCCCAGAGGGGGCTCTGGGGCCAACGTCCTGACTTTC.

This clone was detected once. CDR3 amino acids: CAISGIPGSSGNTIYF. The CDR3 DNA is TGTGCCATCAGTGGTATCCCTGGGAGCTCTGGAAACACCATATATTTT. This chain uses TRBV10-3 with TRBJ1-3; D gene uncertain. The CDR3 is made up of 16 amino acids. Germline V gene data show CDR1 as ENHRY and CDR2 as SYGVKD. V gave up 4 bases and J gave up 0 bases, with 13 bases separating them.

The chain uses TRBV5-1 and TRBJ1-6, with D perhaps TRBD1 (6 bases). Germline V lookup: CDR1 SGHRS, CDR2 YFSETQ. Deletions cut 4 bases from V and 5 bases from J, with 13 bases between. The CDR3 loop spans 15 amino acids. This chain's CDR3 is CASSARSGDNSPLHF. The CDR3 DNA follows: TGCGCCAGCAGCGCAAGATCAGGGGATAATTCACCCCTCCACTTT.

The chain combines TRBV10-3 with TRBJ1-1; 9 bases align to TRBD1. The CDR3 consists of 14 residues. Germline lookup yields CDR1 ENHRY and CDR2 SYGVKD. V lost 4 bases and J lost 1; bases outside the gene matches: 1. CDR3 DNA: TGTGCCATCAGTGCGGACAGGGGGAACACTGAAGCTTTCTTT. It codes for CAISADRGNTEAFF.

CDR3 DNA sequence: TGCGCCAGCAGCGTCCCTTTAGGGGCTGGAAATTCACCCCTCCACTTT. It specifies CASSVPLGAGNSPLHF. V and J are TRBV5-1 and TRBJ1-6; D is perhaps TRBD1 (5 bases). The CDR3 extends over 16 amino acids. Germline V CDR1 and CDR2: SGHRS, YFSETQ. Trimming cost V 4 bases and J 7 bases, with 18 bases left between them. The whole variable domain, remainder taken from reference TRBV5-1 and TRBJ1-6, is KAGVTQTPRYLIKTRGQQVTLSCSPISGHRSVSWYQQTPGQGLQFLFEYFSETQRNKGNFPGRFSGRQFSNSRSEMNVSTLELGDSALYLCASSVPLGAGNSPLHFGNGTRLTVT.

This rearrangement joins TRBV7-9 to TRBJ1-2; perhaps TRBD1 as D (6 bases). Germline V gene data show CDR1 as SEHNR and CDR2 as FQNEAQ (reference sequence). V was clipped by 4 bases and J by 6 bases, with 18 bases between them. The CDR3 consists of 15 residues. The CDR3 coding sequence is TGTGCCAGCAGCTCATACAGGACAGCCGGGGATGGCTACACCTTC. The encoded protein is CASSSYRTAGDGYTF.

V and J are TRBV15 and TRBJ1-1; D not resolved. The length of the CDR3 is 15 residues. With 1 base removed from V and 7 bases from J, the gap between germline ends came to 16 bases. CDR1 and CDR2 (germline): LNHNV, YYDKDF (reference sequence). The CDR3 nucleotides are TGTGCCACCAGCAGAGCGGGTAGGGTAGCGGATGAAGCTTTCTTT. Translation gives CATSRAGRVADEAFF.

The chain combines TRBV12-3 or TRBV12-4 with TRBJ1-3; D is unresolved. The CDR3 length is 12 residues. V was clipped by 7 bases and J by 2 bases, with 6 bases between them. CDR3 sequence: CASILAGNTIYF. The DNA of the CDR3 is TGTGCCAGCATCCTAGCTGGAAACACCATATATTTT.